Following are 6 T cell receptor beta chains from one sample sequenced in a study of blood T cell repertoires in COVID-19. The method was immunoSEQ multiplex PCR; TCRdb's version includes in-frame clones alone and lacks a portion of them. The sample records about 410,000 clones, roughly 85% being singletons. Sequencing input: peripheral blood. The receptor set was obtained from a woman between 25 and 40 years old with active or convalescent COVID-19.

V is TRBV19 and J is TRBJ1-1; the D gene is possibly TRBD1 (5 bases). The germline V gene has CDR1 LNHDA and CDR2 SQIVND (reference sequence). The CDR3 consists of 14 residues. The V end was cut by 3 bases, the J end by 1 base, with 9 bases between. CDR3 protein: CASSMVGGNTEAFF. CDR3 bases: TGTGCCAGTAGTATGGTGGGGGGGAACACTGAAGCTTTCTTT.

The V and J genes are TRBV12-3 or TRBV12-4 and TRBJ1-6; a possible D gene is TRBD1 (5 bases). V shed 6 bases and J shed 5 bases, with 8 bases lying between them. The length of the CDR3 is 13 residues. Here the CDR3 DNA reads TGTGCCAGCAGGCTCAGGGATAATTCACCCCTCCACTTT. Translation: CASRLRDNSPLHF.

This chain links TRBV3-1 (or the pseudogene TRBV3-2) with TRBJ2-3, with 11 bases lining up with TRBD2. The CDR3 is 16 residues long. Germline CDR1 is LGHDT and CDR2 is YNNKEL (reference sequence). The V segment lost 1 base and the J segment 5 bases; nucleotides outside the gene matches: 5. The CDR3 sequence: CASSQALAGGQDTQYF. CDR3 DNA sequence: TGTGCCAGCAGCCAAGCCCTAGCGGGGGGACAAGATACGCAGTATTTT.

Only a few counts were recorded for this clone. The chain employs TRBV14 and TRBJ1-2, with D hard to call. The V end lost 5 bases, the J end lost 7 bases, and 8 bases lay between the germline ends. The CDR3 is made up of 11 amino acids. The germline CDR1 and CDR2 sequences are SGHDN and FVKESK. Here the CDR3 reads CASSGLGGYTF. In DNA, the CDR3 is TGTGCCAGCAGCGGGCTGGGTGGCTACACCTTC.

The chain is built from TRBV2 and TRBJ1-5; possibly TRBD1 for D (5 bases). The CDR3 length is 15 residues. Per germline, CDR1 SNHLY and CDR2 FYNNEI. The V end was cut by 4 bases, the J end by 4 bases, with 14 bases between. CDR3: CASSGVDKVNQPQHF. The DNA of the CDR3 is TGTGCCAGCAGTGGGGTGGACAAGGTTAATCAGCCCCAGCATTTT. The full variable domain, rest sourced from reference TRBV2 and TRBJ1-5, is EPEVTQTPSHQVTQMGQEVILRCVPISNHLYFYWYRQILGQKVEFLVSFYNNEISEKSEIFDDQFSVERPDGSNFTLKIRSTKLEDSAMYFCASSGVDKVNQPQHFGDGTRLSIL.

This sequence joins TRBV2 and TRBJ1-2, with D tentatively TRBD1 (5 bases). The CDR3 has 13 amino acids. Germline CDR1 and CDR2: SNHLY and FYNNEI. Trimming left V 4 bases short and J 8 bases short, with 14 bases between. The chain's CDR3 is CASSVDSLLGYTF. Here the CDR3 DNA reads TGTGCCAGCAGTGTTGACAGCCTTCTGGGCTACACCTTC.